This is a list of T cell receptor beta chains from one sample in a study of Graves' ophthalmopathy and Graves' hyperthyroidism. TCRdb redid the calling of the multiplex PCR reads with MiXCR, one entry per CDR3 protein. The table has 340,000 or so distinct CDR3 sequences, under 20% seen once. The source material was peripheral blood. The receptor source for this set is an adult man with Graves' ophthalmopathy. CDR3s include the opening cysteine and the closing phenylalanine or tryptophan. Rows may omit the clone size; those that give it use once, few, many or a size class.

v_gene: TRBV10-3; abundance: many; j_gene: TRBJ1-5; CDR3aa: CAISPQSTDQPQHF
v_gene: TRBV5-1; abundance: many; j_gene: TRBJ2-2; CDR3aa: CASSSGLAVVGGELFF
v_gene: TRBV11-2; abundance: few; j_gene: TRBJ2-5; CDR3aa: CASSPSGSRETQYF
v_gene: TRBV12-3/TRBV12-4; abundance: many; j_gene: TRBJ1-2; CDR3aa: CASRSGTTKASNYGYTF
v_gene: TRBV6-5; abundance: many; j_gene: TRBJ1-2; CDR3aa: CASSRGAYWGYTF
v_gene: TRBV7-2; abundance: few; j_gene: TRBJ2-2; CDR3aa: CASSLPQTYTTSGSRPGELFF
v_gene: TRBV7-2; abundance: many; j_gene: TRBJ2-2; CDR3aa: CASSPLGEGGELFF
v_gene: TRBV12-3/TRBV12-4; abundance: few; j_gene: TRBJ2-7; CDR3aa: CASSTGLASSYEQYF
v_gene: TRBV7-8; abundance: many; j_gene: TRBJ2-7; CDR3aa: CASSLGGAGGYEQYF
v_gene: TRBV5-6; abundance: many; j_gene: TRBJ2-7; CDR3aa: CASSDYLQGFYEQYF
v_gene: TRBV6-5; abundance: many; j_gene: TRBJ1-5; CDR3aa: CAGSYSDHSSQPQHF
v_gene: TRBV6-2/TRBV6-3; abundance: many; j_gene: TRBJ2-1; CDR3aa: CASSGTDNEQFF
v_gene: TRBV11-2; abundance: many; j_gene: TRBJ2-2; CDR3aa: CASSLGTSGYTGELFF
v_gene: TRBV12-3/TRBV12-4; abundance: many; j_gene: TRBJ1-1; CDR3aa: CASSTIMNTEAFF
v_gene: TRBV19; abundance: -; j_gene: TRBJ1-1; CDR3aa: CASNYRDTRWEAFF
v_gene: TRBV7-2; abundance: many; j_gene: TRBJ2-5; CDR3aa: CASSLFSRGTQYF
v_gene: TRBV20-1; abundance: many; j_gene: TRBJ1-1; CDR3aa: CSANAENTEAFF
v_gene: TRBV20-1; abundance: many; j_gene: TRBJ2-4; CDR3aa: CSAYAEGNAKNIQYF
v_gene: TRBV6-1; abundance: -; j_gene: TRBJ1-1; CDR3aa: CASRLGSARDTEAFF
v_gene: TRBV20-1; abundance: -; j_gene: TRBJ2-5; CDR3aa: CSARSPGAPETQYF
v_gene: TRBV19; abundance: many; j_gene: TRBJ1-1; CDR3aa: CASSFGTGDTEAFF
v_gene: TRBV7-2; abundance: many; j_gene: TRBJ2-7; CDR3aa: CASSFVTGTSYEQYF
v_gene: TRBV6-2/TRBV6-3; abundance: many; j_gene: TRBJ2-7; CDR3aa: CASRRGLASEQYF
v_gene: TRBV6-1; abundance: -; j_gene: TRBJ2-5; CDR3aa: CASSEGGWETQYF
v_gene: TRBV7-4; abundance: many; j_gene: TRBJ2-7; CDR3aa: CASSWGTPSYEQYF
v_gene: TRBV11-2; abundance: many; j_gene: TRBJ1-1; CDR3aa: CASSSWTANTEAFF
v_gene: TRBV29-1; abundance: many; j_gene: TRBJ1-1; CDR3aa: CSVKNPGEETEAFF
v_gene: TRBV20-1; abundance: many; j_gene: TRBJ2-7; CDR3aa: CSARGYLGPSEQYF
v_gene: TRBV6-5; abundance: -; j_gene: TRBJ2-7; CDR3aa: CASSYEGGAYPYEQYF
v_gene: TRBV10-3; abundance: many; j_gene: TRBJ2-5; CDR3aa: CATAGTPEETQYF
v_gene: TRBV10-3; abundance: many; j_gene: TRBJ1-5; CDR3aa: CAISESHQGYDQPQHF
v_gene: TRBV6-2/TRBV6-3; abundance: many; j_gene: TRBJ1-1; CDR3aa: CASSYLDRKNTEAFF
v_gene: TRBV30; abundance: -; j_gene: TRBJ2-7; CDR3aa: CAWSVGVSYEQYF
v_gene: TRBV6-2/TRBV6-3; abundance: many; j_gene: TRBJ2-5; CDR3aa: CASSRGQGTEKETQYF
v_gene: TRBV20-1; abundance: -; j_gene: TRBJ2-5; CDR3aa: CSAEAGGRNEETQYF
v_gene: TRBV6-2/TRBV6-3; abundance: many; j_gene: TRBJ1-5; CDR3aa: CASRAGQSNQPQHF
v_gene: TRBV7-8; abundance: many; j_gene: TRBJ2-7; CDR3aa: CASSPGVTHEQYF
v_gene: TRBV28; abundance: many; j_gene: TRBJ2-7; CDR3aa: CASRPRGVSYEQYF
v_gene: TRBV19; abundance: many; j_gene: TRBJ2-2; CDR3aa: CASSIAPTGAGELFF
v_gene: TRBV2; abundance: once; j_gene: TRBJ1-2; CDR3aa: CASSESSLSSLYGYTF
v_gene: TRBV9; abundance: -; j_gene: TRBJ2-5; CDR3aa: CASSARELAGGPIQETQYF
v_gene: TRBV20-1; abundance: many; j_gene: TRBJ1-6; CDR3aa: CSAAITWNSPLHF
v_gene: TRBV27; abundance: many; j_gene: TRBJ1-2; CDR3aa: CASSLFAGLGNYGYTF
v_gene: TRBV20-1; abundance: -; j_gene: TRBJ2-5; CDR3aa: CSAGGVAGETQYF
v_gene: TRBV5-1; abundance: many; j_gene: TRBJ2-5; CDR3aa: CASSLDPGGETQYF
v_gene: TRBV5-1; abundance: few; j_gene: TRBJ2-7; CDR3aa: CASSLDTGFDEQYF
v_gene: TRBV30; abundance: many; j_gene: TRBJ1-1; CDR3aa: CAWSVQGTAEAFF
v_gene: TRBV7-2; abundance: few; j_gene: TRBJ1-2; CDR3aa: CASSLLGGGYGYTF
v_gene: TRBV15; abundance: many; j_gene: TRBJ2-5; CDR3aa: CATRFDRAQETQYF
v_gene: TRBV6-5; abundance: few; j_gene: TRBJ2-5; CDR3aa: CASNRGHETQYF
v_gene: TRBV11-2; abundance: many; j_gene: TRBJ2-2; CDR3aa: CASSGSGTNTGELFF